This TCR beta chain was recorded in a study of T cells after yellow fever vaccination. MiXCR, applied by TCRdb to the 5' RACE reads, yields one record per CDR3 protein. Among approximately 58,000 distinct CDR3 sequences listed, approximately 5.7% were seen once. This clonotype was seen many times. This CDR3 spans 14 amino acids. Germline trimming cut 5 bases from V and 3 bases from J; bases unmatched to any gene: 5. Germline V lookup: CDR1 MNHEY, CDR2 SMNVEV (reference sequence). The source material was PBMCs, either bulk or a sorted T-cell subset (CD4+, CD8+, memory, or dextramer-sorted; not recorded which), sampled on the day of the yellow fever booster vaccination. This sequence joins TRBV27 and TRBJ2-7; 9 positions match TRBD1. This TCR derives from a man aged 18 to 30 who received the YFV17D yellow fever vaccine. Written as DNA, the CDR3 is TGTGCCAGCAGTCCGGGGACAGGGAACTACGAGCAGTACGTC. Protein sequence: CASSPGTGNYEQYV.